This TCR beta chain appears in the sequencing data of a study of vaccination effects on CD4 cells after COVID-19. The ends were cut back, 0 bases at V and 0 bases at J, with 7 bases in the middle. CDR1 is SGHAT, CDR2 FQDESV, per germline (reference sequence). There are 15 residues in the CDR3. Only in-frame clones appear in the TCRdb table, and some are missing; sequencing was by immunoSEQ multiplex PCR. The sample holds 25,000 or so clones; 73% are singletons and the top ten take 22%. Antigen-specific CD4+ T cell clonotypes were called by their expansion after viral peptide-pool culture in ViraFEST. When around nine days of culture had elapsed, CD4+ T cells were isolated. The study found no prior SARS-CoV-2 infection in the vaccine recipients, who tested negative for nucleocapsid antibodies. After two million PBMC were placed in each well, they were cultured with approximately 9.4 IU/ml IL-2 and about 10 ug/ml peptides. Each culture had half its medium swapped for IL-2 medium on days 3 and 7.

General study results and limits: Infection-derived and vaccine-derived clones contracted markedly late after vaccination.

As to this clone: Its antigen remains unknown.

The TCR originated in a human donor who received a COVID-19 vaccine. J is TRBJ2-3 and V is TRBV11-1; D is possibly TRBD2 (5 bases). Sample: CD4+ T cells from PBMCs cultured with HCoV-NL63 spike peptides, taken before COVID-19 vaccination. CDR3 in DNA: TGTGCCAGCAGCTTAGCCCTAGCCAGCACAGATACGCAGTATTTT. This sequence encodes CASSLALASTDTQYF.